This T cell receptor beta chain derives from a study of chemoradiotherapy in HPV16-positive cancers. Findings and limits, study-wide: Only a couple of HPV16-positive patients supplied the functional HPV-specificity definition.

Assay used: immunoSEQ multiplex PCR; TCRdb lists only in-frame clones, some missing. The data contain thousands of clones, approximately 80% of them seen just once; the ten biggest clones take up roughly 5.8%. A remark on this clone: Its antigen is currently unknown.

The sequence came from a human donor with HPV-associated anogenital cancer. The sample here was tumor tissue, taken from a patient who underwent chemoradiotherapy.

The CDR3 nucleotides read TGTGCCAGCAGCCAAGACGGTTGGCAGGGGAACTATGGCTACACCTTC. Translated, it gives CASSQDGWQGNYGYTF. The chain joins TRBV4-2 to TRBJ1-2; a possible D gene is TRBD1 (6 bases). The germline V and J ends were trimmed by 0 bases and 2 bases, with 13 bases remaining between them. The CDR3 spans 16 residues. CDR1 and CDR2 from the germline V gene are LGHNA and YNFKEQ.